This T cell receptor (beta chain) was captured in a study of response to subunit inactivated influenza vaccine. TCRdb reprocessed the RT-PCR reads via MiXCR and lists one record per CDR3 protein. Here the sample spans some 570,000 distinct CDR3 sequences, about 11% being singletons. The table lists this clonotype with a few counts. Its antigen is still unknown. V gave up 6 bases and J gave up 7 bases, with 15 bases separating them. CDR1 and CDR2 from the germline V gene are DFQATT and SNEGSKA (reference sequence). This CDR3 spans 12 amino acids. Findings of the study overall: Each seasonal influenza vaccination, the authors suggested, recruits few new T cells.

These same records also appear under a second study, on T cells expressing NK-cell markers. This second report adds: It was by 5'RACE template switching with UMIs that TCR beta cDNA was made. Restriction of the sorted population to alpha-beta TCR T cells was achieved in several experiments with an anti-gamma-delta TCR antibody. Six or seven donors had dominant NKG2C+ clonotypes that comprised about 1.0-7.0% of their CD8+ T cells. Leadership of the CD3+CD56-NKG2C+ fraction also belonged to these clonotypes in a handful of donors.

The specimen was PBMCs from blood, collected on the day of vaccination. The rearrangement uses TRBV20-1 and TRBJ2-5; maybe TRBD1 (5 bases). The sequence was collected from a man aged 50-59 years who received an inactivated influenza vaccine. The CDR3 spells CSATQGLGTQYF. In nucleotides, the CDR3 is TGCAGTGCCACCCAGGGCCTAGGGACCCAGTACTTC.